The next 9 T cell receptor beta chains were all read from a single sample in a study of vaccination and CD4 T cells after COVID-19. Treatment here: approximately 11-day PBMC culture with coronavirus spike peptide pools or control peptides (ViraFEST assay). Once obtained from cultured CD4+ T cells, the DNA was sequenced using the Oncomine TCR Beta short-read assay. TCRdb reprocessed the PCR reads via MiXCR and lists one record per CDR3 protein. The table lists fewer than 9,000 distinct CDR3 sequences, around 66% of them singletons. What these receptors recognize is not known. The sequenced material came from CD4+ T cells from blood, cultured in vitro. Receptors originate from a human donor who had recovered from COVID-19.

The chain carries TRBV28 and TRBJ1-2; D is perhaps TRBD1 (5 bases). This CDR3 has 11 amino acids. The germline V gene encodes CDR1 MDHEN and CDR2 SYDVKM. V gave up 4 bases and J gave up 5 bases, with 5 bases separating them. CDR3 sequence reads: CASSSGYGYTF. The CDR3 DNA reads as TGTGCCAGCAGTTCAGGGTATGGCTACACCTTC.

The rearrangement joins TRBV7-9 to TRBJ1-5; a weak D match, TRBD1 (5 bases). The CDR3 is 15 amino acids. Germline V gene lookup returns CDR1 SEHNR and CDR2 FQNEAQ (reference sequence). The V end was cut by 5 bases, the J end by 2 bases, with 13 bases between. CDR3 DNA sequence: TGTGCCAGCAGCCCAGGCAGGGCAGGCAATCAGCCCCAGCATTTT. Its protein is CASSPGRAGNQPQHF. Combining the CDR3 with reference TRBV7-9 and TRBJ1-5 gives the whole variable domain DTGVSQNPRHKITKRGQNVTFRCDPISEHNRLYWYRQTLGQGPEFLTYFQNEAQLEKSRLLSDRFSAERPKGSFSTLEIQRTEQGDSAMYLCASSPGRAGNQPQHFGDGTRLSIL.

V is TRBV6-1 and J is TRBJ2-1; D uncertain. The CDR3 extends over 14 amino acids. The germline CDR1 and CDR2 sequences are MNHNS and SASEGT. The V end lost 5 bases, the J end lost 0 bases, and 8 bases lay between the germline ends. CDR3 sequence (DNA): TGTGCCAGCAGTCTGGACGGCTCCTACAATGAGCAGTTCTTC. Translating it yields CASSLDGSYNEQFF.

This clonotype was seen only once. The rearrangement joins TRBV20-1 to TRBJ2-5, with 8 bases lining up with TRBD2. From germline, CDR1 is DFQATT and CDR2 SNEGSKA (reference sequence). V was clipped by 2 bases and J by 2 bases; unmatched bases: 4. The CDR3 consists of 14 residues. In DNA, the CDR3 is TGCAGTGCTAGAAGTAGCGGGAAGCAAGAGACCCAGTACTTC. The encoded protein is CSARSSGKQETQYF.

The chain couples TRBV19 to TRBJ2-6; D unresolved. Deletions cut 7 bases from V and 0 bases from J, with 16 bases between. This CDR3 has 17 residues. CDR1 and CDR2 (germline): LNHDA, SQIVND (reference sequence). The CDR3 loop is CASTTSRRSSGANVLTF. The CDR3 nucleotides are TGTGCCAGTACCACATCCCGACGGAGCTCTGGGGCCAACGTCCTGACTTTC.

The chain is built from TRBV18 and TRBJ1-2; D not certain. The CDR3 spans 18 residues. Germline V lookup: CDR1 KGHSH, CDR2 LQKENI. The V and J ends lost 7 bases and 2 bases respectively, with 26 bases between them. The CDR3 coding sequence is TGTGCCAGCTTCCTTATCCGGGAGAGATTAGGGAAAAACTATGGCTACACCTTC. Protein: CASFLIRERLGKNYGYTF.

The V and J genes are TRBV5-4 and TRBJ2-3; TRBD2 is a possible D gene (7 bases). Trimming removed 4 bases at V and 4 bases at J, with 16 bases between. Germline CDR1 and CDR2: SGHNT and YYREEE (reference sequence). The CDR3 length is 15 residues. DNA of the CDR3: TGTGCCAGCAGCCCGATGGGGGGGGCATCAGATACGCAGTATTTT. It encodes CASSPMGGASDTQYF.

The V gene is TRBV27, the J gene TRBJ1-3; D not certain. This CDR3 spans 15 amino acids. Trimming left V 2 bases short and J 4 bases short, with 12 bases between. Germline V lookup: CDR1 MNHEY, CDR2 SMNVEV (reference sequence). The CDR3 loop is CASSLTGRHGNTIYF. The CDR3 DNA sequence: TGTGCCAGCAGTTTAACGGGGAGGCACGGAAACACCATATATTTT.

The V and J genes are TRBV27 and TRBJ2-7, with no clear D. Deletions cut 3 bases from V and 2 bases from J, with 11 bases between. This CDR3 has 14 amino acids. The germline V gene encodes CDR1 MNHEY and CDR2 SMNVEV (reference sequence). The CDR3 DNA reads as TGTGCCAGCAGTTTGGACGGAGATCCCTACGAGCAGTACTTC. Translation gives CASSLDGDPYEQYF.